One sample yielded the 6 T cell receptor beta chains listed below, sequenced in a study of shared T cell receptors in the human thymus. Sequencing was performed with immunoSEQ multiplex PCR; in TCRdb, only in-frame clones are kept and a portion is missing. The table records approximately 730,000 clones, approximately 83% of them present only once. The same specimen was also included in a second study, on human thymus T cells.

Sequencing input: thymocytes. All receptors derive from a girl less than two years old with a congenital heart defect.

This sequence joins TRBV7-8 and TRBJ2-5; a possible D gene is TRBD1 (6 bases). This CDR3 is built from 14 residues. CDR1 and CDR2 (germline): SGHVS, FQNEAQ. Trimming removed 10 bases from V and 4 bases from J, with 19 bases in between. In nucleotides, the CDR3 is TGTGCCATCAACCGGACAGAGGTCCGAGAGACCCAGTACTTC. It translates to CAINRTEVRETQYF.

The V call is TRBV6-1, the J call TRBJ2-1; the match to TRBD2 covers 8 bases. The CDR3 runs 15 residues. Germline values: CDR1 MNHNS, CDR2 SASEGT. With V trimmed by 6 bases and J by 6 bases, 10 bases remained unmatched. The CDR3 DNA reads TGTGCCAGCAGGTCGGGGGGGGCCAGGACCAATGAGCAGTTCTTC. Residues: CASRSGGARTNEQFF.

CDR3 sequence reads: CASSRGQVLYEQYF. The CDR3 DNA reads TGTGCCAGCAGCAGGGGACAGGTGTTGTACGAGCAGTACTTC. The chain uses TRBV14 and TRBJ2-7; TRBD1 aligns across 8 bases. The CDR3 has 14 amino acids. Per germline, CDR1 SGHDN and CDR2 FVKESK. V was pared by 5 bases and J by 4 bases, with 7 bases of the junction left unmatched. The full variable domain, its missing parts supplied by reference TRBV14 and TRBJ2-7, is EAGVTQFPSHSVIEKGQTVTLRCDPISGHDNLYWYRRVMGKEIKFLLHFVKESKQDESGMPNNRFLAERTGGTYSTLKVQPAELEDSGVYFCASSRGQVLYEQYFGPGTRLTVT.

This clone was counted once. The chain combines TRBV30 with TRBJ2-3; weak D call: TRBD1 (6 bases). V lost 3 bases to trimming and J lost 3 bases, with 19 bases between them. The CDR3 runs to 16 residues. CDR1 is GTSNPN and CDR2 is SVGIG in the germline V gene (reference sequence). The CDR3 DNA sequence: TGTGCCTGGAGGGAAAAACAGGGTTTGGTGACAGATACGCAGTATTTT. It specifies CAWREKQGLVTDTQYF. The full variable domain, completed using reference TRBV30 and TRBJ2-3, is SQTIHQWPATLVQPVGSPLSLECTVEGTSNPNLYWYRQAAGRGLQLLFYSVGIGQISSEVPQNLSASRPQDRQFILSSKKLLLSDSGFYLCAWREKQGLVTDTQYFGPGTRLTVL.

This chain connects TRBV2 to TRBJ2-2; perhaps TRBD1 as D (5 bases). This CDR3 contains 15 residues. The V gene lost 3 bases and the J gene lost 6 bases, with 14 bases spanning the gap. The germline V gene encodes CDR1 SNHLY and CDR2 FYNNEI. CDR3 amino acids: CASSDGQGSSGELFF. CDR3 bases: TGTGCCAGCAGTGACGGTCAGGGAAGCTCCGGGGAGCTGTTTTTT.

V usage is TRBV6-5 and J usage is TRBJ2-7; 8 bases map to TRBD1. V trimming: 5 bases; J trimming: 1 base; junction bases outside the gene matches: 4. Looked up from germline, CDR1 is MNHEY and CDR2 is SVGAGI. This CDR3 contains 14 residues. CDR3 sequence reads: CASSTGTGSYEQYF. For the CDR3, the DNA is TGTGCCAGCAGTACCGGGACAGGATCCTACGAGCAGTACTTC.